Presented here are 17 T cell receptor beta chains from one specimen sequenced in a study of blood T cell repertoires in COVID-19. Data came from immunoSEQ multiplex PCR; TCRdb stores just in-frame clones and leaves some out. The repertoire holds 250,000 or so clones, with about 85% as singletons. The sample comprised peripheral blood. The receptors here all came from a man aged 55-75 years with acute or convalescent COVID-19.

The gene calls are TRBV7-6 and TRBJ2-4; D possibly corresponds to TRBD1 (7 bases). V lost 4 bases and J 0 bases, leaving 28 bases between the germline ends. The CDR3 totals 21 residues. Germline CDR1 SGHVS, CDR2 FNYEAQ. The CDR3, as DNA: TGTGCCAGCAGCTCGGTTACCCCTTTGTCAAACAGGGGACTAGCCAAAAACATTCAGTACTTC. Its protein product is CASSSVTPLSNRGLAKNIQYF. The variable domain in full, completed from reference TRBV7-6 and TRBJ2-4, reads GAGVSQSPRYKVTKRGQDVALRCDPISGHVSLYWYRQALGQGPEFLTYFNYEAQQDKSGLPNDRFSAERPEGSISTLTIQRTEQRDSAMYRCASSSVTPLSNRGLAKNIQYFGAGTRLSVL.

As to this clone: The same CDR3 is also encoded by other DNA sequences in this sample. V and J are TRBV7-3 and TRBJ2-3; the match to TRBD2 covers 9 bases. Germline CDR1 SGHTA, CDR2 FQGTGA. This CDR3 is built from 17 residues. V dropped 2 bases and J dropped 3; count of bases not matched to a gene: 9. CDR3 coding DNA: TGTGCCAGCAGCTTACGGGGGGGAAGCGGGGGGACAGATACGCAGTATTTT. Translated, it gives CASSLRGGSGGTDTQYF.

Worth noting for this clone: The sample contains more than one DNA sequence encoding this CDR3. This chain uses TRBV28 with TRBJ1-2; D not resolved. V was cut by 2 bases and J by 1 base, with 5 bases left in between. Germline V gene sequence: CDR1 MDHEN, CDR2 SYDVKM. There are 13 residues in the CDR3. The CDR3 DNA is TGTGCCAGCAGTTTAACGGGTAACTATGGCTACACCTTC. The encoded protein is CASSLTGNYGYTF.

In this sample, this clone turned up a few times. V usage is TRBV19 and J usage is TRBJ1-5; tentative D call: TRBD1 (5 bases). CDR1 is LNHDA and CDR2 is SQIVND in the germline V gene (reference sequence). The CDR3 consists of 14 residues. The V gene lost 6 bases and the J gene lost 9 bases, with 18 bases spanning the gap. The CDR3 nucleotides are TGTGCCAGTAGCTCCGACAGCGCCCGGTGGCCCCAGCATTTT. This codes for CASSSDSARWPQHF.

The gene calls are TRBV9 and TRBJ1-5; D is perhaps TRBD1 (5 bases). Germline V CDR1 and CDR2: SGDLS, YYNGEE. With 4 bases removed from V and 6 bases from J, the gap between germline ends came to 23 bases. CDR3 length: 17 residues. The CDR3 region is CASSPAAGGGSGQPQHF. CDR3 nucleotide sequence: TGTGCCAGCAGCCCCGCAGCGGGGGGAGGGTCTGGTCAGCCCCAGCATTTT.

V gene TRBV5-4 combines with J gene TRBJ1-3; 9 bases fit TRBD1. The CDR3 spans 16 residues. V lost 1 base to trimming and J lost 3 bases; unmatched junction nucleotides: 5. Germline values: CDR1 SGHNT, CDR2 YYREEE (reference sequence). The CDR3 region has the DNA TGTGCCAGCAGCTTGAAACAGGGGGCGGGTGGAAACACCATATATTTT. This gives the protein CASSLKQGAGGNTIYF.

J is TRBJ2-7 and V is TRBV10-3, with TRBD1 matching 8 bases. The V gene's germline CDR1 is ENHRY and CDR2 SYGVKD. The CDR3 runs to 15 residues. Trimming at V came to 0 bases and at J to 4 bases, leaving 5 bases not matched to a gene. CDR3 sequence reads: CAISESLQGVYEQYF. The DNA of the CDR3 is TGTGCCATCAGTGAGTCACTACAGGGGGTATACGAGCAGTACTTC.

The chain couples TRBV25-1 to TRBJ2-2, with D perhaps matching TRBD1 (5 bases). CDR1 and CDR2 from the germline V gene are MGHDK and SYGVNS. Trimming pared 1 base from V and 0 bases from J, leaving 9 bases between. The CDR3 consists of 16 residues. CDR3 residues: CASSEWGSANTGELFF. CDR3 DNA: TGTGCCAGCAGTGAATGGGGCAGCGCGAACACCGGGGAGCTGTTTTTT.

This clone was detected a few times. The chain carries TRBV28 and TRBJ1-1; 7 positions match TRBD1. The ends lost 3 bases at V and 5 bases at J; junction bases unmatched: 12. The CDR3 is 16 residues long. The germline V gene encodes CDR1 MDHEN and CDR2 SYDVKM. The DNA for the CDR3 is TGTGCCAGCAGTTTCGCCGACAGGGCAGGGGGGACTGAAGCTTTCTTT. Residues: CASSFADRAGGTEAFF.

This clone was seen more than once but under ten times. The chain couples TRBV6-5 to TRBJ2-7; 8 positions match TRBD2. Germline CDR1 reads MNHEY; CDR2 reads SVGAGI. The CDR3 is made up of 14 amino acids. J was trimmed by 3 bases and V by 6 bases; bases with no gene match: 7. The CDR3 DNA reads as TGTGCCAGCAGGGTGCGGAGCGGGGGCTACGAGCAGTACTTC. This codes for CASRVRSGGYEQYF.

The chain recombines TRBV9 with TRBJ2-2, with 9 bases aligning to TRBD1. Per germline, CDR1 SGDLS and CDR2 YYNGEE. The CDR3 is 15 residues long. Trimming cost V 0 bases and J 7 bases; bases outside gene matches: 4. The CDR3 DNA follows: TGTGCCAGCAGCGTAGAACAGGGGGCCGGCGGGGAGCTGTTTTTT. Translation: CASSVEQGAGGELFF.

The rearrangement links TRBV6-5 to TRBJ2-3; D perhaps matches TRBD2 (6 bases). Per the germline V gene, CDR1 is MNHEY and CDR2 is SVGAGI. The CDR3 spans 13 residues. V dropped 5 bases and J dropped 11 bases, with 17 bases sitting between them. DNA of the CDR3: TGTGCCAGCAGTACATCTGGACTACTGATGCAGTATTTT. Amino acid sequence: CASSTSGLLMQYF.

V is TRBV27 and J is TRBJ1-1; a possible D gene is TRBD1 (6 bases). Trimming cost V 0 bases and J 7 bases, with 18 bases left between them. Germline CDR1 reads MNHEY; CDR2 reads SMNVEV (reference sequence). The CDR3 length is 16 residues. The CDR3 nucleotides read TGTGCCAGCAGTTTATCCCGATGGGGGGGCGCGGGTGAAGCTTTCTTT. It encodes CASSLSRWGGAGEAFF.

The chain is built from TRBV11-2 and TRBJ2-1, with a possible D match to TRBD2 (6 bases). CDR1 SGHAT and CDR2 FQNNGV come from the germline V gene. The CDR3 contains 17 residues. The ends were cut back, 0 bases at V and 0 bases at J, with 12 bases in the middle. The DNA for the CDR3 is TGTGCCAGCAGCTTAGATCATCGGGGAGGCTCCTACAATGAGCAGTTCTTC. Protein sequence: CASSLDHRGGSYNEQFF.

This clone came up a few times. The chain couples TRBV7-2 to TRBJ1-1; D perhaps matches TRBD1 (5 bases). In germline, CDR1 is SGHTA, CDR2 FQGNSA. The CDR3 runs to 14 residues. V lost 6 bases and J lost 4, with 15 bases in between. CDR3 protein: CASREPVGGTEAFF. The DNA of the CDR3 is TGTGCCAGCAGAGAGCCCGTGGGGGGCACTGAAGCTTTCTTT.

J is TRBJ2-3 and V is TRBV5-6; D not certain. Trimming left V 4 bases short and J 9 bases short, with 15 bases between. Germline values: CDR1 SGHDT, CDR2 YYEEEE. The CDR3 loop spans 13 amino acids. This CDR3 is CASSPPRIGTQYF. In DNA form, the CDR3 reads TGTGCCAGCAGCCCGCCACGGATCGGGACGCAGTATTTT.

The rearrangement uses TRBV2 and TRBJ1-6; 8 bases match TRBD1. The CDR3 contains 14 residues. The germline CDR1 and CDR2 sequences are SNHLY and FYNNEI. After removal of 4 bases from V and 8 bases from J, the junction contained 4 bases not matched to a gene. The CDR3 nucleotides read TGTGCCAGCAGTGCGACAGGGGTGGATTCACCCCTCCACTTT. The encoded protein is CASSATGVDSPLHF.